Listed below are T cell receptor beta chains from one sample, sequenced in a study of T cell responses to AZD1222 COVID-19 vaccine. The assay was immunoSEQ multiplex PCR, and TCRdb's table has in-frame clones only and misses some. The sample has roughly 60,000 clones; roughly 80% are singletons. Sequencing was performed on peripheral blood, taken 28 days after the second AZD1222 dose. The receptors derive from an adult who received the AZD1222 COVID-19 vaccine. Both conserved end residues are part of each CDR3. Fields, in order: D gene, clone size, J gene, V gene, CDR3 DNA, CDR3 protein. The D gene is left open where the match is weak. Size is stated for part of the rows, as once, few or many counts, or as a class when the clone is expanded.

- - TRBJ1-5 TRBV5-1 TGCGCCAGCAGCGCCGGCGGAAATCAGCCCCAGCATTTT CASSAGGNQPQHF
- - TRBJ1-2 TRBV6-5 TGTGCCATCGGGGCTGGGGGGGGTTATGGCTACACCTTC CAIGAGGGYGYTF
- - TRBJ1-2 TRBV4-2 TGTGCCAGCAGCAACTGGGCCAGGGCCCGGGATGGCTACACCTTC CASSNWARARDGYTF
TRBD2 - TRBJ2-5 TRBV19 TGTGCCAGTCGCCTCACTAGCGGGGTAGAGGTGACCCAGTACTTC CASRLTSGVEVTQYF
- - TRBJ2-1 TRBV2 TGTGCCAGCAGTGAATGGAGGGGGCTTGATAGCTCCTACAATGAGCAGTTCTTC CASSEWRGLDSSYNEQFF
- - TRBJ1-4 TRBV6-5 TGTGCCAGCAGTTATAGGGGGGGAGAGAATGAAAAACTGTTTTTT CASSYRGGENEKLFF
- - TRBJ1-3 TRBV7-2 TGTGCCAGCGGCATCTCTGGAAACACCATATATTTT CASGISGNTIYF
TRBD1 - TRBJ1-4 TRBV29-1 TGCAGCGCCCCCTTTCAGGCAGGGGGGGTTGAAAAACTGTTTTTT CSAPFQAGGVEKLFF
TRBD1 - TRBJ1-1 TRBV2 TGTGCCAGCAGTGGACAGGGAATGAACACTGAAGCTTTCTTT CASSGQGMNTEAFF
- - TRBJ2-7 TRBV15 TGTGCCACCAGCAGGCTGGGAATGAACTCCTACGAGCAGTACTTC CATSRLGMNSYEQYF
- - TRBJ1-1 TRBV6-6 TGTGCCAGCAGTTTGTTGAACACTGAAGCTTTCTTT CASSLLNTEAFF
- - TRBJ1-5 TRBV19 TGTGCCAGTAGTGGCACCCACGGCAATCAGCCCCAGCATTTT CASSGTHGNQPQHF
TRBD1 - TRBJ1-1 TRBV9 TGTGCCAGCAGCGTAGGAGGGGGCGGGGACGGGAACACTGAAGCTTTCTTT CASSVGGGGDGNTEAFF
TRBD1 - TRBJ2-7 TRBV19 TGTGCCAGTAGTATCCGACAGGGTACATCCTACGAGCAGTACTTC CASSIRQGTSYEQYF
TRBD2 - TRBJ2-3 TRBV7-9 TGTGCCATCCCCTCGATCCGAAGGCGGGGGGGCCGAAATACGCAGTATTTT CAIPSIRRRGGRNTQYF
- - TRBJ1-1 TRBV12-3/TRBV12-4 TGTGCCAGCAGTTTAAACAGACGTAATGAAGCTTTCTTT CASSLNRRNEAFF
TRBD1 - TRBJ1-2 TRBV18 TGTGCCAGCTCCCCCGGACAGGGAAATGGCTACACCTTC CASSPGQGNGYTF
- - TRBJ2-2 TRBV21-1 TGTGCCAGCAGCTGGGAGGGGCGGGGCACCGGGGAGCTGTTTTTT CASSWEGRGTGELFF
TRBD1 few TRBJ2-7 TRBV6-4 TGTGCCAGCAGTGAAACCACAGGGGGCAGCCGTAAACCGTACGAGCAGTACTTC CASSETTGGSRKPYEQYF
TRBD1 - TRBJ2-7 TRBV23-1 TGCGCCAGCAGTCAATCCGTGGACAGGAGATCCTACGAGCAGTACTTC CASSQSVDRRSYEQYF
TRBD1 - TRBJ1-6 TRBV30 TGTGCCTGGAGTCCTCAGGGGGCGCAAAATTCACCCCTCCACTTT CAWSPQGAQNSPLHF
TRBD2 once TRBJ2-3 TRBV9 TGTGCCAGCAGCGTAGAGGTTAGCGGGGGTCGCGATACGCAGTATTTT CASSVEVSGGRDTQYF
TRBD1 - TRBJ2-7 TRBV28 TGTGCCAGCAGTCCAGGGGACAGGTGGGAGGAGCAGTACTTC CASSPGDRWEEQYF
- few TRBJ1-3 TRBV4-2 TGTGCCAGCAGCCCGGGGCTTAGGGGCCGCTCTGGAAACACCATATATTTT CASSPGLRGRSGNTIYF
- - TRBJ2-7 TRBV6-5 TGTGCCAGCAGTTACTCGAGGGGCGGGCTCGGCTACGAGCAGTACTTC CASSYSRGGLGYEQYF
TRBD1 - TRBJ2-1 TRBV7-2 TGTGCCAGCAGCTTAGGGGAAGGGACAGGGGAGTTCTTC CASSLGEGTGEFF
TRBD2 - TRBJ2-5 TRBV12-3/TRBV12-4 TGTGCCAGCGCCGGGGAGGGCGAGACCCAGTACTTC CASAGEGETQYF
- few TRBJ2-3 TRBV7-9 TGTGCCAGCAGCTTAAGTCGGGACATTAGCACAGATACGCAGTATTTT CASSLSRDISTDTQYF
TRBD1 - TRBJ2-7 TRBV27 TGTGCCAGCAGTTGGGGACAGGGAATATTCTACGAGCAGTACTTC CASSWGQGIFYEQYF
- few TRBJ1-2 TRBV6-5 TGTGCCAGCAGTTATGGACAGACGGGAGGCTACACCTTC CASSYGQTGGYTF
- - TRBJ1-2 TRBV7-9 TGTGCCAGCAGCCCGAATCAGGAGCCCTATGGCTACACCTTC CASSPNQEPYGYTF
- - TRBJ1-3 TRBV6-6 TGTGCCAGCAGGAACGGAAACACCATATATTTT CASRNGNTIYF
- - TRBJ1-5 TRBV11-2 TGTGCCAGCAGCTTTACAGATGACAGGAGCAATCAGCCCCAGCATTTT CASSFTDDRSNQPQHF
TRBD2 - TRBJ2-3 TRBV7-7 TGTGCCAGCAGCACGACTAGCGGGGAGGGGGATACGCAGTATTTT CASSTTSGEGDTQYF
- - TRBJ2-3 TRBV5-1 TGCGCCAGCAGCTTGACCGGTCGGGGAGATACGCAGTATTTT CASSLTGRGDTQYF
TRBD2 - TRBJ2-1 TRBV28 TGTGCCAGCAGTAGCGGGGGGGTCCGGAATGAGCAGTTCTTC CASSSGGVRNEQFF
TRBD1 few TRBJ2-7 TRBV27 TGTGCCAGCAGTTTATCGGGGGGGACAGGGGGCGGGCAGTACTTC CASSLSGGTGGGQYF
TRBD1 - TRBJ2-1 TRBV7-6 TGTGCCAGCAGCTTAGCCGGGACAGTAAATGAGCAGTTCTTC CASSLAGTVNEQFF
- - TRBJ1-1 TRBV5-1 TGCGCCAGCAGCTTGGAGGGGGGATACACTGAAGCTTTCTTT CASSLEGGYTEAFF
- - TRBJ2-7 TRBV6-5 TGTGCCAGCAGTTTCGCACAGGGCTACGAGCAGTACTTC CASSFAQGYEQYF
- few TRBJ2-1 TRBV12-3/TRBV12-4 TGTGCCAGCAGTTTGTATAGCGATGGTGAGCAGTTCTTC CASSLYSDGEQFF
- - TRBJ1-6 TRBV19 TGTGCCAGTGAGGACGGCAGCTCCTATAATTCACCCCTCCACTTT CASEDGSSYNSPLHF
TRBD1 - TRBJ1-5 TRBV6-6 TGTGCCAGCCGGGACAGCGATCAGCCCCAGCATTTT CASRDSDQPQHF
- once TRBJ1-2 TRBV19 TGTGCCAGTAGTCACGGCGGGTCTAACTATGGCTACACCTTC CASSHGGSNYGYTF
- - TRBJ1-2 TRBV2 TGTGCCAGCGGCCCCCGTCCAGGGGATGGCTACACCTTC CASGPRPGDGYTF
- - TRBJ1-5 TRBV28 TGTGCCAGCAGTTTTCGGGCAGGGTATCAGCCCCAGCATTTT CASSFRAGYQPQHF
- - TRBJ1-4 TRBV7-2 TGTGCCAGCAGCCTCCTCGGGGGCGGTAATGAAAAACTGTTTTTT CASSLLGGGNEKLFF